The clone carrying this T cell receptor beta chain has more than one count but fewer than ten. This record comes from a study of T-cell memory formation after mild COVID-19. Losses at the gene ends were 3 bases for V and 7 bases for J; bases not matched to a gene: 10. Germline CDR1 and CDR2: LGHNA and YSLEER. CDR3 size: 16 residues. 5'RACE with constant-segment primers yielded barcoded, UMI-tagged TCR alpha and TCR beta cDNA libraries. A single record per CDR3 protein comes from TCRdb applying MiXCR to the 5' RACE reads. This table holds about 110,000 distinct CDR3 sequences, 9.5% to 15% found once. The chain recombines TRBV4-3 with TRBJ1-3; TRBD1 agrees at 9 bases. Sequencing input: PBMCs or a T cell subset sorted from them (not recorded which). The source is an adult woman who had mild COVID-19 (a few samples of this study predate the infection). Cell type and time point are not known. CDR3 DNA sequence: TGCGCCAGCAGCCAGGATGACAGGGGGACAGGGAACACCATATATTTT. Its protein product is CASSQDDRGTGNTIYF.